The subject of this entry is one T cell receptor (beta chain). Profiling relied on immunoSEQ multiplex PCR, and the TCRdb table lists in-frame clones only, not all of them. Of about 270,000 clones listed, approximately 90% are singletons. These data come from a study of blood T cell repertoires in COVID-19. V was shortened by 5 bases and J by 8 bases, with 21 bases between the two germline ends. In germline, CDR1 is MNHEY, CDR2 SMNVEV (reference sequence). The CDR3 is 15 residues long. Which cohort a participant joined came from the clinical history participants gave. Sequencing input: PBMCs or T cells enriched from blood (not recorded which). The chain uses TRBV27 and TRBJ1-2; the D gene is possibly TRBD1 (6 bases). This clonotype was obtained from a man aged 35 to 55 who had been exposed to COVID-19. The CDR3 coding sequence is TGTGCCAGCAGTCTGTCCGGGACAAATGTTGGCGGCTACACCTTC. Protein: CASSLSGTNVGGYTF.